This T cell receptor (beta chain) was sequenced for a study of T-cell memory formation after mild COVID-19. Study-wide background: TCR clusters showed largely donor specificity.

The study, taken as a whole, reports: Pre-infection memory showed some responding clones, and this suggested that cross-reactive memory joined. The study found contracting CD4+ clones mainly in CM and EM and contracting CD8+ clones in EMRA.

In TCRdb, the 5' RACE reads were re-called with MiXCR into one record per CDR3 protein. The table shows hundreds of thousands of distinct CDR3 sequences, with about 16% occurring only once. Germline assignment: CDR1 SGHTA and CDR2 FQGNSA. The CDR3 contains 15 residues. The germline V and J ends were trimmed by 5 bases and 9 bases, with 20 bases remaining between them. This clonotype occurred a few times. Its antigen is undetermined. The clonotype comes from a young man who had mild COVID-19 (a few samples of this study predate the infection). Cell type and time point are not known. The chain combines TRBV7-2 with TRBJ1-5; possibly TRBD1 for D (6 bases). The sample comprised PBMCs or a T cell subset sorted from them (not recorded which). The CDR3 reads CASSPGTPLFSPQHF. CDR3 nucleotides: TGTGCCAGCAGCCCCGGGACACCGCTTTTTTCGCCCCAGCATTTT.